This TCR beta chain was profiled in a study of tumor and adjacent non-tumor tissue in lung cancer. The overall study: Patients were aged roughly 30 to 76, ten or so men and roughly 5 women, stage I to III.

On this clonotype itself: A read error may produce the germline difference seen at one junction end.

Germline V gene sequence: CDR1 SGHNT, CDR2 YYREEE (reference sequence). The CDR3 contains 15 residues. No cell sorting was done before RNA was extracted from the tissue. Three rounds of nested PCR, following a modified ARM-PCR protocol, produced the TCRbeta library. TCRdb re-derived calls from the multiplex PCR reads in MiXCR, one entry per CDR3 protein. The repertoire holds fewer than 120,000 distinct CDR3 sequences, with around 82% as singletons. This clonotype was obtained from a man in his sixties or seventies with non-small cell lung cancer. The specimen was lung tumor tissue. The chain carries TRBV5-4 and TRBJ2-1; tentative D call: TRBD1 (5 bases). As DNA, the CDR3 is TGTGCCAGCAGCTTTGAGAGCAGGGTGGAGAATGAACAGTTCTTC. It yields the protein CASSFESRVENEQFF.